This T cell receptor (beta chain) was sequenced for a study of T cells in Graves' hyperthyroidism and ophthalmopathy. Study-wide results and limits: Most expanded thyroid clonotypes above 0.001 recurred in blood.

In this sample, this clonotype turned up many times. Its antigen is as yet unknown. There were TCR beta CDR3 regions amplified from RNA transcripts. An initial round of RT-PCR targeting the TCR CDR3 relied on the HTBI primer set. TCRdb reprocessed the multiplex PCR reads with MiXCR, giving one entry per CDR3 protein. This sample carries fewer than 500,000 distinct CDR3 sequences, roughly 14% of them seen once, and the ten largest clones take roughly 13%. The clonotype originates from a man in his late teens or twenties with Graves' ophthalmopathy. Sequenced material: blood.

CDR3 DNA: TGTGCCACCAGTGACGGGGCAGGCGACGAGCAGTACTTC. Translation: CATSDGAGDEQYF. V gene TRBV24-1 combines with J gene TRBJ2-7, with D possibly being TRBD1 or TRBD2 (5 bases each). V dropped 4 bases and J dropped 5 bases, with 11 bases sitting between them. Germline V gene data show CDR1 as KGHDR and CDR2 as SFDVKD. The CDR3 length is 13 residues.